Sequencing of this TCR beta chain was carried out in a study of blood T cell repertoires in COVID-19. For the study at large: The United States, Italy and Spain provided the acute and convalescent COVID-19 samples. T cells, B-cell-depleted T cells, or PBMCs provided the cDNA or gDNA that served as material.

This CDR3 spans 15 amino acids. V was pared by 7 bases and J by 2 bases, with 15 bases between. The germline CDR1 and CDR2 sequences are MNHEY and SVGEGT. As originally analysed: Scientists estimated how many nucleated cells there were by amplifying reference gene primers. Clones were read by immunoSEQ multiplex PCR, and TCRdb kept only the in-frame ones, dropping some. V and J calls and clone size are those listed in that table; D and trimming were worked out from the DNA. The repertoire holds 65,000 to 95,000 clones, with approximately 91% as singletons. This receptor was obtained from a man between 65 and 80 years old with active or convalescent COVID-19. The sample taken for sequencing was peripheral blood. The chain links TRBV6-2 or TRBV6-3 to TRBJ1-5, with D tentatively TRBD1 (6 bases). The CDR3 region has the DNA TGTGCCAGCACCCCCGGGGGGCCGGGCAATCAGCCCCAGCATTTT. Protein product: CASTPGGPGNQPQHF.